This entry concerns a single TCR beta chain. The sample belongs to a study of blood T cell repertoires in COVID-19. Study summary: Sample material is recorded as cDNA or gDNA derived from T cells, B-cell-depleted T cells, or PBMCs.

Germline CDR1 SGHVS, CDR2 FQNEAQ. Trimming pared 2 bases from V and 3 bases from J, leaving 8 bases between. The CDR3 has 14 residues. Participant-reported clinical history was the basis for cohort assignment. In the original workflow: The authors estimated nucleated cell counts from reference gene primer amplification. This table comes from immunoSEQ multiplex PCR, and its TCRdb copy is limited to in-frame clones, with some not included. That table supplies the V and J calls and clone size; D and trimming were determined from the DNA. Counted here are 200,000 to 250,000 clones, around 82% occurring once; the ten biggest clones make up less than 8%.

The source material was PBMCs or T cells enriched from blood (not recorded which). The source is a woman between 40 and 50 years old with acute COVID-19. The chain carries TRBV7-8 and TRBJ1-5; D not resolved. The CDR3 loop reads CASSLSGTNQPQHF. The CDR3, as DNA: TGTGCCAGCAGCTTATCTGGCACCAATCAGCCCCAGCATTTT.